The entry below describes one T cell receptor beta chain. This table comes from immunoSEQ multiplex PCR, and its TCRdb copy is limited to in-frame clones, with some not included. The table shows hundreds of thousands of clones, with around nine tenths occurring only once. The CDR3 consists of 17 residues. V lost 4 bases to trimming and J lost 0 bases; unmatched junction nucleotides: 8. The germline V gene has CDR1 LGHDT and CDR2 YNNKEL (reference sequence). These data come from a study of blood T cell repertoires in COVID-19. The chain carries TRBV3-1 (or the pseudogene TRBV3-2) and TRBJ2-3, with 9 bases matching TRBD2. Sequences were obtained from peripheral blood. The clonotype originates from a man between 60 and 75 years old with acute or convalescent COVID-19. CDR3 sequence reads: CASSPPGLATSTDTQYF. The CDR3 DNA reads TGTGCCAGCAGCCCACCCGGACTAGCGACTAGCACAGATACGCAGTATTTT.